Listed below are T cell receptor beta chains from one sample, sequenced in a study of T cells after yellow fever vaccination. TCRdb ran MiXCR on the 5' RACE reads and lists one entry per CDR3 protein. Here the sample spans fewer than 350,000 distinct CDR3 sequences, around 4.5% being singletons. The specimen comprised PBMCs, sampled 15 days after the yellow fever booster vaccination. The source of these receptors is a man aged 18 to 29 who received the YFV17D yellow fever vaccine. CDR3s include the opening cysteine and the closing phenylalanine or tryptophan. A D gene is named only where the DNA matches it firmly. Size values are once, few and many counts, or a class for expanded clones, and some rows have none.

d_gene	v_gene	abundance	j_gene	CDR3nt	CDR3aa
.	TRBV5-1	few	TRBJ2-2	TGCGCCAGCAGCCTCACAGGGCGTACGGGCACCGGGGAGCTGTTTTTT	CASSLTGRTGTGELFF
.	TRBV7-2	.	TRBJ1-1	TGTGCCAGCAGCTTAGATTCCGGGGCTGAAGCTTTCTTT	CASSLDSGAEAFF
.	TRBV20-1	.	TRBJ2-5	TGCAGTGCTAGAGATGGGGCAGGGCGACCTGAGACCCAGTACTTC	CSARDGAGRPETQYF
.	TRBV4-3	few	TRBJ1-1	TGCGCCAGCAGCCAAAGGATACAGGGGAACACTGAAGCTTTCTTT	CASSQRIQGNTEAFF
TRBD1	TRBV27	many	TRBJ1-5	TGTGCCAGCAGTCCAAGCCCGACAGGGGTCCAGCCCCAGCATTTT	CASSPSPTGVQPQHF
TRBD2	TRBV4-2	few	TRBJ2-3	TGTGCCAGCAGCCAAGAGCGGGGGGACACAGATACGCAGTATTTT	CASSQERGDTDTQYF
TRBD2	TRBV7-2	many	TRBJ2-1	TGTGCCAGCAGCCGATTTCTAGCGGGGTACAATGAGCAGTTCTTC	CASSRFLAGYNEQFF
.	TRBV10-3	many	TRBJ1-2	TGTGCCATCAGTGAGTCGATATCGCCTTACTATGGCTACACCTTC	CAISESISPYYGYTF
TRBD2	TRBV7-9	few	TRBJ2-1	TGTGCCAGCCAGCGGGGGGGCCGCAATGAGCAGTTCTTC	CASQRGGRNEQFF
.	TRBV7-9	many	TRBJ2-4	TGTGCCAGCAGAGAGGGGTTGGGAGCCAAAAACATTCAGTACTTC	CASREGLGAKNIQYF
TRBD1	TRBV6-1	few	TRBJ2-7	TGTGCCAGCAGTGAAGGGGACAGGAACGAGCAGTACTTC	CASSEGDRNEQYF
TRBD1	TRBV20-1	few	TRBJ2-2	TGCAGTGCGGCGGACAGGGGTTCCGGGGAGCTGTTTTTT	CSAADRGSGELFF
.	TRBV28	few	TRBJ1-5	TGTGCCAGCACCCGTGGACGCAATCAGCCCCAGCATTTT	CASTRGRNQPQHF
.	TRBV5-1	.	TRBJ2-3	TGCGCCAGCAGCTTGGCTCAGGGGCCGAGCACCGATACGCAGTATTTT	CASSLAQGPSTDTQYF
.	TRBV20-1	few	TRBJ1-1	TGCAGTGTTGCACGGGGAAGGCCGATCACTGAAGCTTTCTTT	CSVARGRPITEAFF
TRBD2	TRBV20-1	many	TRBJ2-5	TGCAGTGCTAGGGGAGGGGGACTAGCGGAAGAGACCCAGTACTTC	CSARGGGLAEETQYF
TRBD2	TRBV4-3	many	TRBJ2-5	TGCGCCAGCAGCCAAGGGGGGAGGGAGCAAGAGACCCAGTACTTC	CASSQGGREQETQYF
TRBD1	TRBV5-1	few	TRBJ2-3	TGCGCCAGTTATAATGACAGGGCCGGTGGAGATACGCAGTATTTT	CASYNDRAGGDTQYF
TRBD2	TRBV5-5	many	TRBJ2-1	TGTGCCAGCAGCTTGAACTTCGGGACTACCTACAATGAGCAGTTCTTC	CASSLNFGTTYNEQFF
.	TRBV29-1	.	TRBJ1-1	TGCAGCGTTTACCCAACCGGGACCCAAGCTTTCTTT	CSVYPTGTQAFF
.	TRBV5-1	few	TRBJ1-5	TGCGCCAGCAGTTTAGGGGAGAGCAATCAGCCCCAGCATTTT	CASSLGESNQPQHF
.	TRBV7-8	many	TRBJ1-3	TGTGCCAGCAGCTTGGCCACGGGTCTAGGAAACACCATATATTTT	CASSLATGLGNTIYF
TRBD1	TRBV6-2/TRBV6-3	many	TRBJ1-1	TGTGCCAGCAGTCCCAGGACAGGAATGGAGAACACTGAAGCTTTCTTT	CASSPRTGMENTEAFF